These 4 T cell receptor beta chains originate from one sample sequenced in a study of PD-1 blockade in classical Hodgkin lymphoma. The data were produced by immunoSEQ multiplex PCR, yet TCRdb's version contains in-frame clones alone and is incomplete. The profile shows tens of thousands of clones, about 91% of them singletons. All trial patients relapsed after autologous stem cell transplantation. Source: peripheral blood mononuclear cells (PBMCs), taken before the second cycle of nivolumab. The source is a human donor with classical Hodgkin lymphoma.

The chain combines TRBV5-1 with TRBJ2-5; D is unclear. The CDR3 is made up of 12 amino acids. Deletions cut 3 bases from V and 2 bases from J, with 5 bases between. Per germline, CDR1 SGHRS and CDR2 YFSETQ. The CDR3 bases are TGCGCCAGCAGCTCTGGACAAGAGACCCAGTACTTC. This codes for CASSSGQETQYF.

The CDR3 reads CATLAGWGMNTEAFF. The CDR3 nucleotides are TGTGCCACTCTAGCGGGGTGGGGCATGAACACTGAAGCTTTCTTT. The rearrangement uses TRBV10-3 and TRBJ1-1; D is perhaps TRBD1 (5 bases). V was clipped by 10 bases and J by 0 bases, with 18 bases between them. The germline V gene has CDR1 ENHRY and CDR2 SYGVKD. There are 15 residues in the CDR3.

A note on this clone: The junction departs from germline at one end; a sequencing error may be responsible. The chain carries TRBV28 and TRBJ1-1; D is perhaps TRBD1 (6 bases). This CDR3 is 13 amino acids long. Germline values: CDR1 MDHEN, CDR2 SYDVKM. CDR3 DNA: TGTGCCAGCAGTTTAACAGGGAACGCTGAAGCTTTCTTT. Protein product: CASSLTGNAEAFF.

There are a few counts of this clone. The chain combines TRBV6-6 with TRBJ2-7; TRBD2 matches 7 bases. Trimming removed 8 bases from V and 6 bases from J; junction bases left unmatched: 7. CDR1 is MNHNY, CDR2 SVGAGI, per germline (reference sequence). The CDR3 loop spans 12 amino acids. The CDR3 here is CASRGDPGEQYF. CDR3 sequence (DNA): TGTGCCAGCCGGGGGGATCCGGGCGAGCAGTACTTC.